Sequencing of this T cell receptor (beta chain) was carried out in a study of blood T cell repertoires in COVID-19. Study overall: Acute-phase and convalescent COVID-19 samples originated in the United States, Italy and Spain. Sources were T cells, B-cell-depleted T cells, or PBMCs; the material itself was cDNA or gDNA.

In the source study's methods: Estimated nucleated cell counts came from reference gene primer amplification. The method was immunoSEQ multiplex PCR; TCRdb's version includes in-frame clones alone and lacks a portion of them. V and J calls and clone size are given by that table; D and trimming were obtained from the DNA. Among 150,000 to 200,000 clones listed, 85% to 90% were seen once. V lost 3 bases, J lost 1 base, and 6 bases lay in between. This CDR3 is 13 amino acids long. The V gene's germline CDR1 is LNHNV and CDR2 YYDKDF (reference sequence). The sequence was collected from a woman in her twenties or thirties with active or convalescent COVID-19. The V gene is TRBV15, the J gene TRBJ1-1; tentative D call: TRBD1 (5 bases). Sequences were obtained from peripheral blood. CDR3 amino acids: CATSSGANTEAFF. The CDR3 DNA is TGTGCCACCAGCAGTGGGGCGAACACTGAAGCTTTCTTT.